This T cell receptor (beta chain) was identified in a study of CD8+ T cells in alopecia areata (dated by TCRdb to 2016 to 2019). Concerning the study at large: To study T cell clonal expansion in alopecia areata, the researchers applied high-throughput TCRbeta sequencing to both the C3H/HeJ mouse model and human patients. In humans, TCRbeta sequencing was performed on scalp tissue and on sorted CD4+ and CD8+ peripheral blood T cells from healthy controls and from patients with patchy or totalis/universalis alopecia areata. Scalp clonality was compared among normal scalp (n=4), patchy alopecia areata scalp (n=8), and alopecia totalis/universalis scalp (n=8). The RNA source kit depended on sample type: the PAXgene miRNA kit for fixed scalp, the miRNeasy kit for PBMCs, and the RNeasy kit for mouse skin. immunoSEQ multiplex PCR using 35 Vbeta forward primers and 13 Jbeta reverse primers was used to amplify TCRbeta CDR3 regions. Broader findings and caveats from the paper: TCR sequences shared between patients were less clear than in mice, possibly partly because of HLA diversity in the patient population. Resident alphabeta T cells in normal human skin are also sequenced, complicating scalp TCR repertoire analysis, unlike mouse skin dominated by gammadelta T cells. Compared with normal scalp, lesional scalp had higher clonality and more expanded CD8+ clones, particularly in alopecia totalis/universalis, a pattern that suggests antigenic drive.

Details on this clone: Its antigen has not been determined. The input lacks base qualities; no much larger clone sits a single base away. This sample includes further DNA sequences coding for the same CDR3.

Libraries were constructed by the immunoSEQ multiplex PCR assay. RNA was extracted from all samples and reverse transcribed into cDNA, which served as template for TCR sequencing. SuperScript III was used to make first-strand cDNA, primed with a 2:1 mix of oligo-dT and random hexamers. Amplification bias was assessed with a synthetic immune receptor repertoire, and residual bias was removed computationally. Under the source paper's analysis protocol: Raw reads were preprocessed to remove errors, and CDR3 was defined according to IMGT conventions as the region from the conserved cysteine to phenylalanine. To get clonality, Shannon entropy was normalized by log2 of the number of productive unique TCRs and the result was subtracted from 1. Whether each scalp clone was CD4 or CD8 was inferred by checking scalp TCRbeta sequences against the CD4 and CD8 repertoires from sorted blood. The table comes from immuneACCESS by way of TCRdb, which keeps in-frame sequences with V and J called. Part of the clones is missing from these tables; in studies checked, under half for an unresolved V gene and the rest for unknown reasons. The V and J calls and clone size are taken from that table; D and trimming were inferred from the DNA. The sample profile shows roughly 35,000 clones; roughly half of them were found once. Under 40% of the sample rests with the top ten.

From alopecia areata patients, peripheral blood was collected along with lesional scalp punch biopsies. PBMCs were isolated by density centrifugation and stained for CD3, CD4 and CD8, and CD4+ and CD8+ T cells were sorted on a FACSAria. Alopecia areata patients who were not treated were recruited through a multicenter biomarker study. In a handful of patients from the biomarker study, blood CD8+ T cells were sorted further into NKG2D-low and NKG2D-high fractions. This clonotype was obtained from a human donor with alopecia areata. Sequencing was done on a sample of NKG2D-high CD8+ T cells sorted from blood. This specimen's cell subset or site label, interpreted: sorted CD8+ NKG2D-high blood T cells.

The CDR3 is CASSFSRGLYEQYF. The bases read TGTGCCAGCAGCTTTTCCAGGGGGCTGTACGAGCAGTACTTC. The chain couples TRBV7-2 to TRBJ2-7; TRBD1 fits 8 bases in the junction. V and J are trimmed by 3 bases and 4 bases, and the gene matches miss 5 bases of the junction. Reading from cysteine to phenylalanine, the CDR3 counts 14 amino acids. CDR3 DNA only is kept here, 42 bases in frame from base 1. The CDR1 and CDR2 encoded by the germline V gene are SGHTA and FQGNSA.